The entry below gives a single TCR beta chain sequence along with its context. Antigen: not known. The data stem from a study of PD-L1 blockade in urothelial cancer. The study's findings and limits: Lower than median blood TCR clonality before treatment predicted better survival.

The repertoire was sequenced with immunoSEQ multiplex PCR; TCRdb's copy has only in-frame clones and lacks some. The sample includes approximately 100,000 clones, approximately 85% of them seen just once. The receptor's source is a man aged 45-65 years with urothelial cancer. The sample in question was PBMCs, obtained around atezolizumab (anti-PD-L1) treatment.

CDR3: CASSPSSGGYNEQFF. In DNA form, the CDR3 reads TGTGCCAGCTCACCAAGCTCAGGGGGTTACAATGAGCAGTTCTTC. The gene calls are TRBV18 and TRBJ2-1; 7 nucleotides align to TRBD1. The V segment lost 2 bases and the J segment 4 bases; nucleotides outside the gene matches: 5. The CDR3 spans 15 residues. Germline assignment: CDR1 KGHSH and CDR2 LQKENI.